The rows below give T cell receptor beta chains drawn from one sample of a study of radiotherapy plus CTLA-4 blockade in lung cancer. Assay: immunoSEQ multiplex PCR; the TCRdb copy retains only in-frame clones and omits some. Among fewer than 75,000 clones, roughly 87% were seen once, and the ten largest hold roughly two fifths. The specimen was peripheral blood, collected from a patient treated with radiotherapy plus ipilimumab. The receptors derive from a human donor with non-small cell lung cancer that progressed on radiotherapy plus ipilimumab. Both conserved end residues are part of each CDR3. The D gene is left open where the match is weak. Part of the rows lack a size; the others show once, few, many or a class for expanded clones.

CDR3 protein: CASSQERGAGGSSYNEQFF
CDR3 DNA: TGTGCCAGCAGCCAAGAGCGGGGGGCGGGAGGTAGCTCCTACAATGAGCAGTTCTTC
V gene: TRBV4-2
D gene: TRBD2
CDR3 length: 19
J gene: TRBJ2-1
clone size: few

CDR3 protein: CASSVGPLETQYF
CDR3 DNA: TGTGCCAGCAGCGTAGGTCCCCTGGAGACCCAGTACTTC
V gene: TRBV9
D gene: NA
CDR3 length: 13
J gene: TRBJ2-5
clone size: NA

CDR3 protein: CASTRLAGEQYF
CDR3 DNA: TGTGCCAGCACCCGACTAGCTGGCGAGCAGTACTTC
V gene: TRBV2
D gene: TRBD2
CDR3 length: 12
J gene: TRBJ2-7
clone size: NA

CDR3 protein: CASSFTGFYEKLFF
CDR3 DNA: TGTGCCAGCAGCTTTACAGGATTTTATGAAAAACTGTTTTTT
V gene: TRBV7-9
D gene: NA
CDR3 length: 14
J gene: TRBJ1-4
clone size: NA

CDR3 protein: CAWSKLNTEAFF
CDR3 DNA: TGTGCCTGGAGCAAATTGAACACTGAAGCTTTCTTT
V gene: TRBV30
D gene: NA
CDR3 length: 12
J gene: TRBJ1-1
clone size: NA

CDR3 protein: CASSYPPKNEQFF
CDR3 DNA: TGCGCCAGCAGTTACCCCCCTAAAAATGAGCAGTTCTTC
V gene: TRBV5-1
D gene: NA
CDR3 length: 13
J gene: TRBJ2-1
clone size: NA

CDR3 protein: CASSSYGGGTIYF
CDR3 DNA: TGTGCCAGCAGCTCCTACGGGGGGGGCACCATATATTTT
V gene: TRBV7-9
D gene: NA
CDR3 length: 13
J gene: TRBJ1-3
clone size: NA

CDR3 protein: CASSSLPNYGYTF
CDR3 DNA: TGTGCCAGCAGTTCTTTACCAAACTATGGCTACACCTTC
V gene: TRBV27
D gene: NA
CDR3 length: 13
J gene: TRBJ1-2
clone size: once

CDR3 protein: CASSQVPGPGYGYTF
CDR3 DNA: TGTGCCAGCAGCCAAGTCCCAGGGCCAGGGTATGGCTACACCTTC
V gene: TRBV14
D gene: NA
CDR3 length: 15
J gene: TRBJ1-2
clone size: once

CDR3 protein: CASFPQGVYPYEQYF
CDR3 DNA: TGTGCCAGCTTCCCTCAGGGAGTATACCCCTACGAGCAGTACTTC
V gene: TRBV28
D gene: NA
CDR3 length: 15
J gene: TRBJ2-7
clone size: NA

CDR3 protein: CASSRAQGAREAFF
CDR3 DNA: TGCGCCAGCAGTCGCGCACAGGGGGCGCGTGAAGCTTTCTTT
V gene: TRBV4-1
D gene: TRBD1
CDR3 length: 14
J gene: TRBJ1-1
clone size: NA

CDR3 protein: CASSLDLAGGREQYF
CDR3 DNA: TGTGCCAGCAGCTTAGACCTAGCGGGAGGACGAGAGCAGTACTTC
V gene: TRBV11-2
D gene: TRBD2
CDR3 length: 15
J gene: TRBJ2-7
clone size: NA

CDR3 protein: CASRTSGSYEQFF
CDR3 DNA: TGTGCCAGCAGGACTAGCGGGAGCTATGAGCAGTTCTTC
V gene: TRBV25-1
D gene: TRBD2
CDR3 length: 13
J gene: TRBJ2-1
clone size: NA

CDR3 protein: CASSVGRDRGRTTNEKLFF
CDR3 DNA: TGTGCCAGCAGCGTAGGACGGGACAGGGGGCGTACGACTAATGAAAAACTGTTTTTT
V gene: TRBV9
D gene: TRBD1
CDR3 length: 19
J gene: TRBJ1-4
clone size: NA

CDR3 protein: CASSLAGRRDTIYF
CDR3 DNA: TGTGCCAGCAGTCTGGCGGGGAGGAGGGACACCATATATTTT
V gene: TRBV6-1
D gene: NA
CDR3 length: 14
J gene: TRBJ1-3
clone size: NA

CDR3 protein: CAVAGGIKPQHF
CDR3 DNA: NA
V gene: TRBV21-1
D gene: NA
CDR3 length: 12
J gene: TRBJ1-5
clone size: NA

CDR3 protein: CASSEGQGGNEQFF
CDR3 DNA: TGTGCCAGCAGTGAGGGGCAGGGAGGCAATGAGCAGTTCTTC
V gene: TRBV2
D gene: NA
CDR3 length: 14
J gene: TRBJ2-1
clone size: few

CDR3 protein: CASSYPSEGGEQYF
CDR3 DNA: TGTGCCAGCAGTTACCCTAGCGAGGGGGGGGAGCAGTACTTC
V gene: TRBV6-6
D gene: NA
CDR3 length: 14
J gene: TRBJ2-7
clone size: few

CDR3 protein: CASSGRDKGRLGYTF
CDR3 DNA: TGTGCCAGCAGCGGCCGGGACAAAGGAAGATTAGGCTACACCTTC
V gene: TRBV9
D gene: NA
CDR3 length: 15
J gene: TRBJ1-2
clone size: few

CDR3 protein: CASSWGLAGEPKRNEQFF
CDR3 DNA: TGTGCCAGCAGCTGGGGGCTAGCGGGAGAACCAAAGAGGAATGAGCAGTTCTTC
V gene: TRBV5-6
D gene: TRBD2
CDR3 length: 18
J gene: TRBJ2-1
clone size: NA

CDR3 protein: CASSAPKQRGHTEAFF
CDR3 DNA: TGTGCCAGCAGTGCCCCCAAACAAAGGGGGCACACTGAAGCTTTCTTT
V gene: TRBV6-6
D gene: TRBD1
CDR3 length: 16
J gene: TRBJ1-1
clone size: NA

CDR3 protein: CASSQGQAGFGYTF
CDR3 DNA: TGTGCCAGCAGCCAGGGACAGGCCGGCTTCGGCTACACCTTC
V gene: TRBV5-6
D gene: TRBD1
CDR3 length: 14
J gene: TRBJ1-2
clone size: NA

CDR3 protein: CASSSDNYYGYTF
CDR3 DNA: TGTGCCAGCAGTTCCGACAATTACTATGGCTACACCTTC
V gene: TRBV2
D gene: NA
CDR3 length: 13
J gene: TRBJ1-2
clone size: NA

CDR3 protein: CASSDSRVGAGELFF
CDR3 DNA: TGTGCCAGCAGTGACTCCAGGGTAGGCGCCGGGGAGCTGTTTTTT
V gene: TRBV2
D gene: NA
CDR3 length: 15
J gene: TRBJ2-2
clone size: NA